A single sample is the source of the 17 T cell receptor beta chains below, sequenced in a study of siplizumab effects on memory and regulatory T cells (dated 2019 in TCRdb). The library was obtained by the immunoSEQ multiplex PCR assay. TCRdb limited this immuneACCESS table to in-frame rearrangements with V and J called. A share of clones is missing; checked studies link under half to unresolved V genes, and the rest is unexplained. In all, the sample holds about 120,000 clones, and approximately 94% of those were seen once. The leading ten clones occupy around 1.5% of the sample. The specimen sequenced was non-Treg CD4+ T cells sorted from blood. The sample's cell subset or site label, decoded: FACS-sorted unstimulated CD4+ non-regulatory T cells. The receptors derive from a human donor in good health.

This chain connects TRBV28 to TRBJ2-2, with a tentative D call TRBD2 (6 bases). V was shortened by 3 bases and J by 7 bases, with 12 bases between the two germline ends. This CDR3 contains 14 residues. CDR1 is MDHEN and CDR2 is SYDVKM in the germline V gene. The CDR3 reads CASSLGRWHGELFF. The DNA of the CDR3 is TGTGCCAGCAGTTTGGGGAGGTGGCACGGGGAGCTGTTTTTT.

V usage is TRBV7-3 and J usage is TRBJ2-1; D tentatively reads TRBD1 or TRBD2 (6 bases each). This CDR3 is 16 amino acids long. Trimming removed 3 bases at V and 6 bases at J, with 18 bases between. Germline V lookup: CDR1 SGHTA, CDR2 FQGTGA. This chain's CDR3 is CASSLGRGRHFNEQFF. Written as DNA, the CDR3 is TGTGCCAGCAGCTTGGGACGGGGGCGGCATTTCAATGAGCAGTTCTTC. Using reference TRBV7-3 and TRBJ2-1 for the parts outside the CDR3, the full variable domain is GAGVSQTPSNKVTEKGKYVELRCDPISGHTALYWYRQSLGQGPEFLIYFQGTGAADDSGLPNDRFFAVRPEGSVSTLKIQRTERGDSAVYLCASSLGRGRHFNEQFFGPGTRLTVL.

The gene calls are TRBV2 and TRBJ1-1, with D perhaps matching TRBD1 (6 bases). The CDR3 sequence is 13 residues long. Germline V CDR1 and CDR2: SNHLY, FYNNEI. In DNA, the CDR3 is TGTGCTGACAAAAGGGGGGATGTTACTGAAGCTTTCTTT. It specifies CADKRGDVTEAFF.

This chain connects TRBV28 to TRBJ2-5, with D possibly called TRBD1 or TRBD2 (5 bases each). The CDR3 consists of 15 residues. Germline V gene lookup returns CDR1 MDHEN and CDR2 SYDVKM. The germline V and J ends were trimmed by 6 bases and 5 bases, with 19 bases remaining between them. The DNA for the CDR3 is TGTGCCAGCAGCACCCGCTGGGCAGGGAGTGAGACCCAGTACTTC. Its translation: CASSTRWAGSETQYF.

In DNA, the CDR3 is TGTGCCAGCAGTGTAATAGGGAGCGACACCGGGGAGCTGTTTTTT. Translation gives CASSVIGSDTGELFF. The V call is TRBV2, the J call TRBJ2-2; possibly TRBD2 for D (5 bases). The V end lost 4 bases, the J end lost 3 bases, and 12 bases lay between the germline ends. The germline V gene encodes CDR1 SNHLY and CDR2 FYNNEI. There are 15 residues in the CDR3.

This clone was detected once. V usage is TRBV4-1 and J usage is TRBJ2-4, with D possibly being TRBD2 (6 bases). V gave up 3 bases and J gave up 2 bases, with 8 bases separating them. The CDR3 length is 14 residues. The V gene's germline CDR1 is MGHRA and CDR2 YSYEKL. The CDR3 nucleotides are TGCGCCAGCAGCCAGGGGGGACCCAAAAACATTCAGTACTTC. Protein: CASSQGGPKNIQYF.

The chain recombines TRBV19 with TRBJ2-5; maybe TRBD1 (5 bases). The CDR3 is 14 residues long. V was cut by 4 bases and J by 2 bases, with 11 bases left in between. The V gene's germline CDR1 is LNHDA and CDR2 SQIVND (reference sequence). The CDR3 here is CASSTWTPQETQYF. CDR3 bases: TGTGCCAGTAGTACTTGGACACCACAAGAGACCCAGTACTTC.

The DNA for the CDR3 is TGTGCCAGCAGTGAAGCCTGGAGATACACAGATACGCAGTATTTT. This sequence encodes CASSEAWRYTDTQYF. This chain joins TRBV6-1 and TRBJ2-3; no definite D call. Germline lookup yields CDR1 MNHNS and CDR2 SASEGT. CDR3 length: 15 amino acids. Trimming removed 0 bases at V and 2 bases at J, with 9 bases between.

This rearrangement joins TRBV5-1 to TRBJ2-6; TRBD1 is a possible D gene (5 bases). CDR3 length: 15 amino acids. Germline loops: CDR1 SGHRS, CDR2 YFSETQ. V lost 4 bases to trimming and J lost 4 bases, with 12 bases between them. The CDR3 DNA follows: TGCGCCAGCAGCCCCCAGGGTGCCGGGGCCAACGTCCTGACTTTC. Its protein is CASSPQGAGANVLTF.

This clone was recorded once. The V and J genes are TRBV13 and TRBJ2-2; D might be TRBD2 (6 bases). This CDR3 spans 15 amino acids. Looked up from germline, CDR1 is PRHDT and CDR2 is FYEKMQ (reference sequence). The V end lost 1 base, the J end lost 4 bases, and 10 bases lay between the germline ends. The CDR3, as DNA: TGTGCCAGCAGCTTAGCGGGAGTGGTCACCGGGGAGCTGTTTTTT. Protein: CASSLAGVVTGELFF.

This clone has only one observation. The chain employs TRBV7-9 and TRBJ2-1, with TRBD1 matching over 7 bases. The CDR3 extends over 13 amino acids. V was pared by 4 bases and J by 8 bases, with 5 bases of the junction left unmatched. The germline V gene has CDR1 SEHNR and CDR2 FQNEAQ (reference sequence). CDR3 nucleotide sequence: TGTGCCAGCAGCTGGCGGACAGGCGATGAGCAGTTCTTC. It encodes CASSWRTGDEQFF.

The gene calls are TRBV15 and TRBJ1-2, with unresolved D. V was trimmed by 3 bases and J by 0 bases, leaving 5 bases between them. CDR1 is LNHNV, CDR2 YYDKDF, per germline (reference sequence). The CDR3 extends over 13 amino acids. CDR3 loop: CATSRATNYGYTF. CDR3 in DNA: TGTGCCACCAGCAGGGCAACTAACTATGGCTACACCTTC.

In this sample, this clone turned up once. The chain employs TRBV4-1 and TRBJ1-2; D gene unclear. The germline V and J ends were trimmed by 0 bases and 2 bases, with 7 bases remaining between them. The CDR3 length is 14 residues. Germline values: CDR1 MGHRA, CDR2 YSYEKL. In nucleotides, the CDR3 is TGCGCCAGCAGCCAAGAGACACCAAACTATGGCTACACCTTC. Translating it yields CASSQETPNYGYTF.

In the case of this clone: Other nucleotide sequences in the sample specify the same CDR3. The chain is built from TRBV5-1 and TRBJ2-2, with 10 bases fitting TRBD1. V lost 4 bases and J lost 3; bases outside the gene matches: 0. Germline CDR1 and CDR2: SGHRS and YFSETQ. The CDR3 is 14 residues long. CDR3 DNA sequence: TGCGCCAGCAGCGGGACAGGGGACACCGGGGAGCTGTTTTTT. It encodes CASSGTGDTGELFF.

CDR3 amino acids: CASSPRGGTGSANEQFF. The CDR3 coding sequence is TGTGCCAGCTCACCACGGGGGGGGACAGGGAGTGCAAATGAGCAGTTCTTC. This chain joins TRBV18 and TRBJ2-1; 9 bases are a match to TRBD1. The J segment lost 7 bases and the V segment lost 1 base, leaving 11 bases of the junction unmatched. The CDR3 is 17 amino acids. CDR1 and CDR2 (germline): KGHSH, LQKENI.

The chain uses TRBV2 and TRBJ2-3; TRBD2 might be the D (6 bases). The CDR3 contains 15 residues. With 6 bases removed from V and 4 bases from J, the gap between germline ends came to 17 bases. Germline V gene data show CDR1 as SNHLY and CDR2 as FYNNEI. This chain's CDR3 is CASRGRLRNSDTQYF. The CDR3, as DNA: TGTGCCAGCAGAGGGAGGTTACGAAACTCAGATACGCAGTATTTT. Filled out from reference TRBV2 and TRBJ2-3, the complete variable domain reads EPEVTQTPSHQVTQMGQEVILRCVPISNHLYFYWYRQILGQKVEFLVSFYNNEISEKSEIFDDQFSVERPDGSNFTLKIRSTKLEDSAMYFCASRGRLRNSDTQYFGPGTRLTVL.

The chain links TRBV5-4 to TRBJ2-7; D is uncertain. The length of the CDR3 is 11 residues. V was shortened by 3 bases and J by 1 base, with 2 bases between the two germline ends. CDR1 SGHNT and CDR2 YYREEE come from the germline V gene (reference sequence). CDR3 loop: CASSSSYEQYF. The CDR3 DNA is TGTGCCAGCAGCTCGTCCTACGAGCAGTACTTC.